The 23 T cell receptor beta chains reported below all come from one sample, sequenced in a study of cytomegalovirus exposure and HLA in healthy donors. PCR was performed using 60 Vbeta and 13 Jbeta primers. TCRdb's table, derived via immunoSEQ multiplex PCR, lists solely in-frame clones and lacks some. The repertoire holds 100,000 to 150,000 clones, with approximately 80% as singletons. Source material: PBMCs. The receptor source for this set is a man aged 45-65 years in good health and CMV-seronegative.

V usage is TRBV4-1 and J usage is TRBJ1-1, with TRBD1 as a possible D gene (5 bases). V was shortened by 9 bases and J by 0 bases, with 8 bases between the two germline ends. The CDR3 extends over 12 amino acids. From germline, CDR1 is MGHRA and CDR2 YSYEKL. CDR3 loop: CARGTMNTEAFF. The CDR3 bases are TGCGCCAGAGGGACTATGAACACTGAAGCTTTCTTT.

The chain couples TRBV15 to TRBJ2-5, with D maybe TRBD2 (6 bases). TRBJ2-7 matches the DNA end more closely, so the J call is doubtful. CDR1 is LNHNV, CDR2 YYDKDF, per germline (reference sequence). The CDR3 sequence is 14 residues long. The DNA of the CDR3 is TGTGCCACCAGCCCGCCGGGACTTCGGTACGAGCAGTACTTC. It is translated as CATSPPGLRYEQYF.

The rearrangement joins TRBV6-4 to TRBJ2-2; the D is unclear. The germline V and J ends were trimmed by 3 bases and 3 bases, with 5 bases remaining between them. Germline V gene data show CDR1 as MRHNA and CDR2 as SNTAGT. The CDR3 spans 13 residues. CDR3 amino acids: CASSDSYTGELFF. In DNA, the CDR3 is TGTGCCAGCAGTGATTCATACACCGGGGAGCTGTTTTTT.

The rearrangement joins TRBV30 to TRBJ2-5; no clear D. Trimming took 0 bases from V and 4 from J, leaving 6 bases between them. CDR3 length equals 12 residues. Per germline, CDR1 GTSNPN and CDR2 SVGIG (reference sequence). The CDR3 DNA reads TGTGCCTGGAGTGTACAGTTAGAGACCCAGTACTTC. Protein: CAWSVQLETQYF. The variable domain in full, completed from reference TRBV30 and TRBJ2-5, reads SQTIHQWPATLVQPVGSPLSLECTVEGTSNPNLYWYRQAAGRGLQLLFYSVGIGQISSEVPQNLSASRPQDRQFILSSKKLLLSDSGFYLCAWSVQLETQYFGPGTRLLVL.

V is TRBV7-2 and J is TRBJ2-5, with D possibly being TRBD1 (5 bases). The CDR3 contains 13 residues. The V and J ends lost 2 bases and 5 bases respectively, with 9 bases between them. Germline-derived CDR1 and CDR2 are SGHTA and FQGNSA. The CDR3 sequence is CASSLRGAETQYF. In DNA, the CDR3 is TGTGCCAGCAGCTTAAGGGGCGCGGAGACCCAGTACTTC.

The chain employs TRBV9 and TRBJ2-3, with TRBD1 identical over 7 bases. Trimming took 3 bases from V and 1 from J; bases not matched to a gene: 2. Per the germline V gene, CDR1 is SGDLS and CDR2 is YYNGEE. CDR3 size: 14 residues. The DNA of the CDR3 is TGTGCCAGCAGCGACAGGGGCCGCACAGATACGCAGTATTTT. Translation gives CASSDRGRTDTQYF.

The V and J genes are TRBV18 and TRBJ1-1, with 7 nucleotides matching TRBD1. Germline V CDR1 and CDR2: KGHSH, LQKENI. This CDR3 has 13 amino acids. J lost 8 bases, V lost 6 bases, and 9 bases had no gene match. The CDR3 sequence: CASSFDRAGEAFF. CDR3 coding DNA: TGTGCCAGCTCCTTCGACAGGGCCGGCGAAGCTTTCTTT.

This rearrangement joins TRBV19 to TRBJ1-2; 7 bases align to TRBD1. The CDR3 is 14 amino acids. V trimming: 6 bases; J trimming: 3 bases; junction bases outside the gene matches: 7. Germline CDR1 and CDR2: LNHDA and SQIVND (reference sequence). The DNA for the CDR3 is TGTGCCAGTAGAAGACAGGGTGTTGACTATGGCTACACCTTC. Translating it yields CASRRQGVDYGYTF. Based on the CDR3 plus reference TRBV19 and TRBJ1-2, the full variable domain is DGGITQSPKYLFRKEGQNVTLSCEQNLNHDAMYWYRQDPGQGLRLIYYSQIVNDFQKGDIAEGYSVSREKKESFPLTVTSAQKNPTAFYLCASRRQGVDYGYTFGSGTRLTVV.

The chain links TRBV7-9 to TRBJ1-1; D may be TRBD1 (5 bases). This CDR3 region has 14 residues. V shed 0 bases and J shed 5 bases, with 10 bases lying between them. The germline gives CDR1 SEHNR, CDR2 FQNEAQ (reference sequence). The CDR3 nucleotides are TGTGCCAGCAGCTTAGCTTCGGGGGGTACTGAAGCTTTCTTT. Protein: CASSLASGGTEAFF.

This clone was counted once. The J gene is TRBJ2-1, the V gene TRBV10-3; 9 nucleotides agree with TRBD1. In germline, CDR1 is ENHRY, CDR2 SYGVKD. J gave up 9 bases and V 11 bases, and 23 bases lay outside the gene matches. The CDR3 runs 17 residues. The CDR3 nucleotides are TGTGCCTCCGCAACCCTGAGCACCGGGACAGGGAGGGGTGAGCAGTTCTTC. As protein: CASATLSTGTGRGEQFF.

This chain uses TRBV19 with TRBJ1-1; TRBD1 matches at 11 bases. Germline loops: CDR1 LNHDA, CDR2 SQIVND (reference sequence). Unmatched junction bases numbered 6, after V lost 5 bases and J lost 1 base. The CDR3 extends over 16 amino acids. The CDR3 DNA reads as TGTGCCAGTAGTGCGCCCGGGACAGGGGGGAACACTGAAGCTTTCTTT. This translates into CASSAPGTGGNTEAFF.

In DNA, the CDR3 is TGTGCCAGCAGCCACCCAGGGGGCACAGATACGCAGTATTTT. Its protein product is CASSHPGGTDTQYF. The rearrangement links TRBV4-2 to TRBJ2-3, with TRBD1 as a possible D gene (6 bases). This CDR3 is 14 amino acids long. V was clipped by 3 bases and J by 1 base, with 8 bases between them. Germline CDR1 LGHNA, CDR2 YNFKEQ.

A single count supports this clone. The chain is built from TRBV19 and TRBJ2-1; 8 nucleotides align to TRBD2. This CDR3 spans 14 amino acids. Per germline, CDR1 LNHDA and CDR2 SQIVND (reference sequence). The V and J ends lost 8 bases and 2 bases, in that order; junction bases with no gene match: 5. The CDR3 here is CASWSGRAYNEQFF. In DNA, the CDR3 is TGTGCCAGTTGGTCCGGGAGGGCCTACAATGAGCAGTTCTTC.

The rearrangement joins TRBV19 to TRBJ1-5; D gene unclear. V lost 6 bases and J 0 bases, leaving 15 bases between the germline ends. Germline V gene sequence: CDR1 LNHDA, CDR2 SQIVND (reference sequence). There are 16 residues in the CDR3. The CDR3 sequence: CASSTPGGYSNQPQHF. The CDR3 DNA follows: TGTGCCAGTAGCACTCCAGGAGGTTATAGCAATCAGCCCCAGCATTTT.

This rearrangement joins TRBV30 to TRBJ1-2, with TRBD1 matching over 10 bases. V gave up 4 bases and J gave up 3 bases; unmatched junction bases: 2. The CDR3 runs to 13 residues. Per the germline V gene, CDR1 is GTSNPN and CDR2 is SVGIG (reference sequence). CDR3 DNA: TGTGCCTGGACCGGGACAGGGGACTATGGCTACACCTTC. It yields the protein CAWTGTGDYGYTF.

The rearrangement links TRBV2 to TRBJ2-2, with a weak D call TRBD2 (5 bases). Trimming cost V 8 bases and J 0 bases, with 10 bases left between them. Germline CDR1 SNHLY, CDR2 FYNNEI. The CDR3 loop spans 14 amino acids. CDR3 residues: CASRADTNTGELFF. As DNA, the CDR3 is TGTGCCAGCCGAGCGGATACGAACACCGGGGAGCTGTTTTTT.

The chain is built from TRBV9 and TRBJ1-5, with D tentatively TRBD1 (5 bases). CDR1 is SGDLS and CDR2 is YYNGEE in the germline V gene. V was trimmed by 3 bases and J by 5 bases, leaving 12 bases between them. The CDR3 is made up of 14 amino acids. The CDR3 sequence: CASSARDSYQPQHF. For the CDR3, the DNA is TGTGCCAGCAGCGCCCGTGACAGCTATCAGCCCCAGCATTTT.

About this clone: This CDR3 is also generated by other DNA sequences in the sample. V and J are TRBV4-1 and TRBJ1-1, with D possibly matching TRBD1 (6 bases). Germline V gene data show CDR1 as MGHRA and CDR2 as YSYEKL. V lost 0 bases and J 6 bases, leaving 8 bases between the germline ends. This CDR3 is built from 13 residues. The CDR3 DNA is TGCGCCAGCAGCCAAGACAGGGGTTCTGAAGCTTTCTTT. Amino acids: CASSQDRGSEAFF.

This chain links TRBV5-6 with TRBJ2-3; 11 bases align to TRBD2. CDR1 is SGHDT and CDR2 is YYEEEE in the germline V gene. V lost 3 bases, J lost 9 bases, and 9 bases stayed unmatched. This CDR3 is built from 15 residues. The CDR3 DNA is TGTGCCAGCAGCTCTACTAGCGGGGGCCTGTCAACGCAGTATTTT. This codes for CASSSTSGGLSTQYF.

The chain has TRBV19 and TRBJ2-3, with 7 bases matching TRBD2. The CDR3 loop spans 12 amino acids. V trimming: 10 bases; J trimming: 9 bases; junction bases outside the gene matches: 10. The germline V gene has CDR1 LNHDA and CDR2 SQIVND (reference sequence). Written as DNA, the CDR3 is TGTGCCACCCAGACGGGGGGTTTGACGCAGTATTTT. Its translation: CATQTGGLTQYF.

Comments on this clone: This same CDR3 is encoded by further DNA sequences in the sample. The chain is built from TRBV29-1 and TRBJ2-5, with D possibly matching TRBD1 (6 bases). The germline V gene encodes CDR1 SQVTM and CDR2 ANQGSEA. V was cut by 5 bases and J by 3 bases, with 16 bases left in between. The CDR3 is made up of 14 amino acids. CDR3 bases: TGCAGCGTTAGGGGCCTGGGACAAGAAGAGACCCAGTACTTC. This translates into CSVRGLGQEETQYF.

The genes are TRBV10-3 and TRBJ2-3; 8 bases fit TRBD2. Germline lookup yields CDR1 ENHRY and CDR2 SYGVKD. The J segment lost 1 base and the V segment lost 10 bases, leaving 10 bases of the junction unmatched. CDR3 length: 15 residues. CDR3 region: CANGGALGGTDTQYF. The CDR3 nucleotides read TGTGCCAACGGGGGGGCCTTAGGGGGCACAGATACGCAGTATTTT.

This sequence joins TRBV19 and TRBJ1-3, with 8 bases lining up with TRBD1. CDR1 LNHDA and CDR2 SQIVND come from the germline V gene (reference sequence). Germline trimming cut 8 bases from V and 2 bases from J; bases unmatched to any gene: 5. The CDR3 has 14 residues. In nucleotides, the CDR3 is TGTGCCAGTCGACAGACAGGGGCTGGAAACACCATATATTTT. The encoded protein is CASRQTGAGNTIYF.